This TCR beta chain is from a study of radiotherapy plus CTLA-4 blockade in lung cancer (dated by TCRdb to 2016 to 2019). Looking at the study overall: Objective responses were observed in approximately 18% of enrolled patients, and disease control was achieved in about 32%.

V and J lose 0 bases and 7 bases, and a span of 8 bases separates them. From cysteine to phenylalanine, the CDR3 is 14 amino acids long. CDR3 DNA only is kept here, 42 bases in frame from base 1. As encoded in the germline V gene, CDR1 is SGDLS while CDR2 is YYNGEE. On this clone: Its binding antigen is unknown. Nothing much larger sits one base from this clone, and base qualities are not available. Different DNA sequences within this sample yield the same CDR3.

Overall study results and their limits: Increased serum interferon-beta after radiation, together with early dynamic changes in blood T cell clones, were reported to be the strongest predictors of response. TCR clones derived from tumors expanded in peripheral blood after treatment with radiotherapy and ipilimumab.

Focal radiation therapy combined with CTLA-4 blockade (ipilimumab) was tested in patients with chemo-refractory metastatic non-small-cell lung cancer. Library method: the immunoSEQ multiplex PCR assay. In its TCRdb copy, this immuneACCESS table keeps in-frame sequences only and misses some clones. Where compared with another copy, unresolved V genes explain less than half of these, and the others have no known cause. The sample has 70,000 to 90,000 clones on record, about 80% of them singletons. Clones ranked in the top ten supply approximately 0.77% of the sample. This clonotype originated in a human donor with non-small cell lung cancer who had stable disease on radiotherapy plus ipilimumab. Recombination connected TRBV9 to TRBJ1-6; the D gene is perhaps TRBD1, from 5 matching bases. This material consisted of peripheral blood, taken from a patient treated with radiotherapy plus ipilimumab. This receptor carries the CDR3 CASSVGGENSPLHF. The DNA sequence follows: TGTGCCAGCAGCGTAGGAGGGGAAAATTCACCCCTCCACTTT.